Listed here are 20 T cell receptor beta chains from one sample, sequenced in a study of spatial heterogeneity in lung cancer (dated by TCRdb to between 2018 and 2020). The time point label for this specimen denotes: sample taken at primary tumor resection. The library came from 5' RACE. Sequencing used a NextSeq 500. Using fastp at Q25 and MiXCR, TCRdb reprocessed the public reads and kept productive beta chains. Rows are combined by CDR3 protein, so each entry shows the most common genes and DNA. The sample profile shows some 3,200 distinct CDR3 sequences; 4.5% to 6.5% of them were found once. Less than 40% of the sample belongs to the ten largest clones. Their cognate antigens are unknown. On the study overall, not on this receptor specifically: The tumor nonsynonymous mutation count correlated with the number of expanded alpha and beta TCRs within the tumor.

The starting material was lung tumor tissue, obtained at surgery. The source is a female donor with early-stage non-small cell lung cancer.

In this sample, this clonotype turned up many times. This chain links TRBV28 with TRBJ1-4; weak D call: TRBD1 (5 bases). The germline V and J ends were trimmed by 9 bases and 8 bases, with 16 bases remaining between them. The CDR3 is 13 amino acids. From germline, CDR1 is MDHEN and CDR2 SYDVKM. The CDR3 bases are TGTGCCAGTCAGTCCTTCAGGGAGGAAAAACTGTTTTTT. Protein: CASQSFREEKLFF.

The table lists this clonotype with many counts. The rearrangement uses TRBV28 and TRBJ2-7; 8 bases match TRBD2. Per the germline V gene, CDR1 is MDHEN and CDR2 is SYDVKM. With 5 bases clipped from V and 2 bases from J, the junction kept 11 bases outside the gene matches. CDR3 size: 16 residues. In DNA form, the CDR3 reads TGTGCCAGCAGTCCCCCGAACGGGAGGGACGCCTACGAGCAGTACTTC. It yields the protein CASSPPNGRDAYEQYF. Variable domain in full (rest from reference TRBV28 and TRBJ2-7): DVKVTQSSRYLVKRTGEKVFLECVQDMDHENMFWYRQDPGLGLRLIYFSYDVKMKEKGDIPEGYSVSREKKERFSLILESASTNQTSMYLCASSPPNGRDAYEQYFGPGTRLTVT.

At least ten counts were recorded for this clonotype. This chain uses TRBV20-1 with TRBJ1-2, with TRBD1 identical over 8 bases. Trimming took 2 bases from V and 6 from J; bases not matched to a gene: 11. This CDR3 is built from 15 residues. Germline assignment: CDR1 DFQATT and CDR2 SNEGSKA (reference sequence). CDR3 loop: CSARTPGGGVDGYTF. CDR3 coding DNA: TGCAGTGCTAGAACCCCAGGGGGCGGTGTGGATGGCTACACCTTC.

The CDR3 spells CSANPFGRTSGDYEQYV. The CDR3 nucleotides read TGCAGTGCTAACCCTTTTGGGCGGACTAGCGGGGACTACGAGCAGTACGTC. The rearrangement links TRBV20-1 to TRBJ2-7; 12 bases fit TRBD2. CDR3 length equals 17 residues. V lost 4 bases to trimming and J lost 3 bases; unmatched junction nucleotides: 13. Germline V gene data show CDR1 as DFQATT and CDR2 as SNEGSKA (reference sequence).

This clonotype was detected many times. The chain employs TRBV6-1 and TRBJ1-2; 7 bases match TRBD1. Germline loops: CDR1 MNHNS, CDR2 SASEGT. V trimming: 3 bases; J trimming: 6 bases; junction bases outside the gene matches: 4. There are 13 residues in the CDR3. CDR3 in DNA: TGTGCCAGCAGTGATCCACAGGGGAATGGCTACACCTTC. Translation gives CASSDPQGNGYTF.

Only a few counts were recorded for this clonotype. The CDR3 DNA sequence: TGTGCCAGCAGCCCCGGGACAGGGGGCCGTACCCAAGAGACCCAGTACTTC. Amino acid sequence: CASSPGTGGRTQETQYF. The chain uses TRBV11-2 and TRBJ2-5; the match to TRBD1 covers 12 bases. V trimming: 5 bases; J trimming: 1 base; junction bases outside the gene matches: 8. The germline V gene encodes CDR1 SGHAT and CDR2 FQNNGV. The CDR3 covers 17 residues. Drawing the rest from reference TRBV11-2 and TRBJ2-5, the complete variable domain is EAGVAQSPRYKIIEKRQSVAFWCNPISGHATLYWYQQILGQGPKLLIQFQNNGVVDDSQLPKDRFSAERLKGVDSTLKIQPAKLEDSAVYLCASSPGTGGRTQETQYFGPGTRLLVL.

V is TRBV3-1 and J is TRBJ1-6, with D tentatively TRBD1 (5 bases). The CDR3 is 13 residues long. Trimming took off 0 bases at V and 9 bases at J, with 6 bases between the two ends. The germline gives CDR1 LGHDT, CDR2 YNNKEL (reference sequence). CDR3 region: CASSQDRVSPLHF. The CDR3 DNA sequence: TGTGCCAGCAGCCAAGACAGGGTTTCACCCCTCCACTTT.

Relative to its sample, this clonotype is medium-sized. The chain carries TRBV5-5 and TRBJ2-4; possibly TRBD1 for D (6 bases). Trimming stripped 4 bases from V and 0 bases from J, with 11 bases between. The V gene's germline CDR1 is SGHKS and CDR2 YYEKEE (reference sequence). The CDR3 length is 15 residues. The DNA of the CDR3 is TGTGCCAGCAGCCCAGGGGTAGTAGCCAAAAACATTCAGTACTTC. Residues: CASSPGVVAKNIQYF.

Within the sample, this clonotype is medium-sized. CDR3 sequence (DNA): TGCGCCAGCAGCTCACGTACAGGGGGGGAGACCCAGTACTTC. Translation: CASSSRTGGETQYF. The V and J genes are TRBV5-1 and TRBJ2-5, with 8 positions matching TRBD1. The CDR3 totals 14 residues. Germline CDR1 reads SGHRS; CDR2 reads YFSETQ. V was pared by 3 bases and J by 5 bases, with 6 bases of the junction left unmatched.

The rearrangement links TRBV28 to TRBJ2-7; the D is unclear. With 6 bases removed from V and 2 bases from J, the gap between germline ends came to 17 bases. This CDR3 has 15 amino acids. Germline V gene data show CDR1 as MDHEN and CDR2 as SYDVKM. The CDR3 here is CASSEALGGTYEQYF. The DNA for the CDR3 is TGTGCCAGCAGCGAGGCTCTCGGCGGTACCTACGAGCAGTACTTC.

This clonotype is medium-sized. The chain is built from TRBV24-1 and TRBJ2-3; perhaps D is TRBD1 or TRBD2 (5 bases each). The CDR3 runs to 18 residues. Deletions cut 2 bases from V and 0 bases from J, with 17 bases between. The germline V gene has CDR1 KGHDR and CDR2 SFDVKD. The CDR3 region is CATSDSGRRTASTDTQYF. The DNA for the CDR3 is TGTGCCACCAGTGATTCGGGACGCCGAACTGCTAGCACAGATACGCAGTATTTT.

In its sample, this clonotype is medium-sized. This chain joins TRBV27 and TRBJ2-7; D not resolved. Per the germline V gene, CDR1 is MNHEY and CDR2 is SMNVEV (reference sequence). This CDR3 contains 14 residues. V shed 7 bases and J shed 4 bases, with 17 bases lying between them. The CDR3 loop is CASTRIAGVYEQYF. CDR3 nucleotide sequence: TGTGCCAGCACAAGAATTGCAGGAGTATACGAGCAGTACTTC.

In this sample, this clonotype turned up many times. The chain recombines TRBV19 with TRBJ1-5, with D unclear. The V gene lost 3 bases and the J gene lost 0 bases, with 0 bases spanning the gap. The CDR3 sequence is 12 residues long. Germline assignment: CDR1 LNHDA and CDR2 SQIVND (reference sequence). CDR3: CASSISNQPQHF. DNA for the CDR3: TGTGCCAGTAGTATTAGCAATCAGCCCCAGCATTTT.

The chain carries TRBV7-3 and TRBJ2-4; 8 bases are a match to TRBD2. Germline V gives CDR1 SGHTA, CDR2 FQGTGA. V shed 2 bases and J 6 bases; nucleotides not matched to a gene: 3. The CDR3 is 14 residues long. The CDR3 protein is CASSLAGGRNIQYF. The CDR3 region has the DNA TGTGCCAGCAGCTTAGCGGGGGGACGAAACATTCAGTACTTC.

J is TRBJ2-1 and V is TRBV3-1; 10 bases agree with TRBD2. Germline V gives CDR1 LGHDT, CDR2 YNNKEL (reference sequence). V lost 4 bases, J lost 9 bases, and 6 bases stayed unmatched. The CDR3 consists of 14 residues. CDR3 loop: CASSPVIAGGEQFF. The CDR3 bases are TGTGCCAGCAGCCCGGTGATAGCGGGAGGTGAGCAGTTCTTC.

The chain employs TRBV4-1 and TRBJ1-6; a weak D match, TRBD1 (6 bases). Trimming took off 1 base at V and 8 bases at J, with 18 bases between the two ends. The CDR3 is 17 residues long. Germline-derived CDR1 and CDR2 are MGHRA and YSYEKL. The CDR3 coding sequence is TGCGCCAGCAGCCAAGGCTTCGGACTAGGGGGTTATTCACCCCTCCACTTT. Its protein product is CASSQGFGLGGYSPLHF.

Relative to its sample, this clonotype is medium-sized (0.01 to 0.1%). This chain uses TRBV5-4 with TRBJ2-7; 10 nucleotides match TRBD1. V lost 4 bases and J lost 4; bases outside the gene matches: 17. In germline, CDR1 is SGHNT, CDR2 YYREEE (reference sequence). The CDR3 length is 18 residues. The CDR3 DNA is TGTGCCAGCAGCCCAGAGAATATTGGACAGGGGGTCGGTTACGAGCAGTACTTC. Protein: CASSPENIGQGVGYEQYF.

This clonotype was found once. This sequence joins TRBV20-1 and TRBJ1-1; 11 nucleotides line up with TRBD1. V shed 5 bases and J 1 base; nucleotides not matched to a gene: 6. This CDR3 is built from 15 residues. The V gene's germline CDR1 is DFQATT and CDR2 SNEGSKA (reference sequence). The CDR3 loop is CSALGTGGPNTEAFF. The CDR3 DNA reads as TGCAGTGCTCTCGGGACAGGGGGACCGAACACTGAAGCTTTCTTT.

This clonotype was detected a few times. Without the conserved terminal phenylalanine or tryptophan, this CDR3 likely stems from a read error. This CDR3 is CASSPQGSGETQYS. CDR3 sequence (DNA): TGTGCCAGCAGCCCACAGGGAAGTGGAGAGACCCAGTACTCC. The rearrangement links TRBV5-5 to TRBJ2-5; D may be TRBD1 (6 bases). CDR3 length: 14 amino acids. Germline values: CDR1 SGHKS, CDR2 YYEKEE (reference sequence). V dropped 4 bases and J dropped 4 bases, with 14 bases sitting between them.

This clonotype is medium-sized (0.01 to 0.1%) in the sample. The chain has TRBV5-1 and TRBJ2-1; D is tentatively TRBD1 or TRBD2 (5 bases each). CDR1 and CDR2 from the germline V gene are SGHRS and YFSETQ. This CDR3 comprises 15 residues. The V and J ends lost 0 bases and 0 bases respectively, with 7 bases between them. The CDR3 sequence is CASSLGGSSYNEQFF. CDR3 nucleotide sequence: TGCGCCAGCAGCTTGGGGGGGAGCTCCTACAATGAGCAGTTCTTC.